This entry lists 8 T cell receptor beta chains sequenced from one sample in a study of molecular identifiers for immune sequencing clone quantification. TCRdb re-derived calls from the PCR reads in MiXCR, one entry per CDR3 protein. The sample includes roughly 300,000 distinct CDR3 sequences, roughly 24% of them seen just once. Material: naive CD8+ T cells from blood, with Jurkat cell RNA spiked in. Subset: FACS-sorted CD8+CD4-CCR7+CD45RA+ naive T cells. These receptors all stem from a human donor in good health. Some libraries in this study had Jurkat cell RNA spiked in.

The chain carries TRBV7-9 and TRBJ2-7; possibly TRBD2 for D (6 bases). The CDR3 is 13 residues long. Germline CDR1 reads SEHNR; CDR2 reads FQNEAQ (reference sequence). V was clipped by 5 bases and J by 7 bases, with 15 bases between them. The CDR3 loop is CASSPTGDLEQYF. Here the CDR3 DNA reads TGTGCCAGCAGCCCAACGGGGGACCTGGAGCAGTACTTC.

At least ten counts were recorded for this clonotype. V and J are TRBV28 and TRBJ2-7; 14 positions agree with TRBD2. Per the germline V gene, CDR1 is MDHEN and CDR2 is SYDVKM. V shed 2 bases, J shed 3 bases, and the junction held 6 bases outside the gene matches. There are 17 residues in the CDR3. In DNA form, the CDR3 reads TGTGCCAGCAGTTTACCCCTGACTAGCGGGGGGGTCTACGAGCAGTACTTC. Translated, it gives CASSLPLTSGGVYEQYF.

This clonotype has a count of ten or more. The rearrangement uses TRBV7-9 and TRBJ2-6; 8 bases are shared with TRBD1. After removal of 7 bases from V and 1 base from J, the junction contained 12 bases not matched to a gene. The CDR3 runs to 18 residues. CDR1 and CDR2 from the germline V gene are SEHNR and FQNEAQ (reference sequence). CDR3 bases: TGTGCCAGCATCCCTTCGACAGGGGTGGGGTCTGGGGCCAACGTCCTGACTTTC. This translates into CASIPSTGVGSGANVLTF.

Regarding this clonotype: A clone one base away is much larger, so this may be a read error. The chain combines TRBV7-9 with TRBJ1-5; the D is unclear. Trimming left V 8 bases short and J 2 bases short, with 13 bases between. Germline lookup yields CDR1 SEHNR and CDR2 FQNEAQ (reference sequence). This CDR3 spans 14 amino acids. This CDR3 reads CASGSSGGNQPQHF. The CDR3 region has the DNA TGTGCCAGCGGCTCCTCCGGCGGCAATCAGCCCCAGCATTTT.

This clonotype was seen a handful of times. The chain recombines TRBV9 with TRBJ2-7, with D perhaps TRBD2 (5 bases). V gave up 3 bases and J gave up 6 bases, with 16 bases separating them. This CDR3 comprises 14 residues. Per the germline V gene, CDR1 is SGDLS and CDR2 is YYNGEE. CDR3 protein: CASSAKLGPTEQYF. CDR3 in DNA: TGTGCCAGCAGCGCAAAACTAGGTCCCACCGAGCAGTACTTC.

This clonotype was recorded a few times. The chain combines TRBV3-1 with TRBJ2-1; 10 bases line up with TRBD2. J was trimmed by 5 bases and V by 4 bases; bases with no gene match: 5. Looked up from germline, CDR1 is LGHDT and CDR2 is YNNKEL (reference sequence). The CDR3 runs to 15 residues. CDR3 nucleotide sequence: TGTGCCAGCAGCCCCAGGCTAGCGGGAGACAATGAGCAGTTCTTC. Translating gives CASSPRLAGDNEQFF.

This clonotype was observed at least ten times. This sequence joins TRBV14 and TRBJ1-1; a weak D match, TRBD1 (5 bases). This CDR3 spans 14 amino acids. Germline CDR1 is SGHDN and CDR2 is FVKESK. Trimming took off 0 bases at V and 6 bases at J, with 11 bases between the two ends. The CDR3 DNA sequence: TGTGCCAGCAGCCAAGAGACGGGAGGGGCTGAAGCTTTCTTT. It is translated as CASSQETGGAEAFF.

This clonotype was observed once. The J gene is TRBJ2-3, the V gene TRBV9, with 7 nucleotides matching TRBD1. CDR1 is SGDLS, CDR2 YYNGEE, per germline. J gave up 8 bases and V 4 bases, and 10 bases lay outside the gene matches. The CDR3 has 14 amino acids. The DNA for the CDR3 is TGTGCCAGCAGCTCGCAGGGGGTTGCGGGTACGCAGTATTTT. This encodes CASSSQGVAGTQYF.